Each of the 22 T cell receptor beta chains below was sequenced from the same sample in a study of blood T cell repertoires in COVID-19. The assay was immunoSEQ multiplex PCR, and TCRdb's table has in-frame clones only and misses some. The table shows about 300,000 clones, with about 85% occurring only once. Input material: peripheral blood. These receptors were taken from a human donor in a cohort sampled during active COVID-19.

The rearrangement joins TRBV3-1 (or the pseudogene TRBV3-2) to TRBJ1-1; D is uncertain. Trimming pared 1 base from V and 11 bases from J, leaving 14 bases between. CDR3 length equals 13 residues. CDR1 LGHDT and CDR2 YNNKEL come from the germline V gene (reference sequence). The CDR3 here is CASSQGGAGGAFF. The CDR3 DNA sequence: TGTGCCAGCAGCCAAGGGGGAGCAGGAGGGGCTTTCTTT.

The J gene is TRBJ1-4, the V gene TRBV18; D not certain. The CDR3 totals 14 residues. Trimming removed 3 bases from V and 4 bases from J, with 9 bases in between. The germline gives CDR1 KGHSH, CDR2 LQKENI. CDR3 loop: CASSPLGGNEKLFF. Here the CDR3 DNA reads TGTGCCAGCTCACCCCTCGGCGGTAATGAAAAACTGTTTTTT.

This clone has a single count. V gene TRBV11-2 combines with J gene TRBJ2-1; 7 bases align to TRBD2. V was clipped by 4 bases and J by 9 bases; unmatched bases: 0. Looked up from germline, CDR1 is SGHAT and CDR2 is FQNNGV. The CDR3 loop spans 11 amino acids. The CDR3 reads CASSWGGEQFF. CDR3 coding DNA: TGTGCCAGCAGCTGGGGGGGTGAGCAGTTCTTC.

The chain uses TRBV28 and TRBJ2-7; no definite D call. Trimming took off 3 bases at V and 6 bases at J, with 12 bases between the two ends. Per germline, CDR1 MDHEN and CDR2 SYDVKM. The CDR3 length is 13 residues. CDR3 protein: CASSFSAGREQYF. As DNA, the CDR3 is TGTGCCAGCAGTTTCTCCGCTGGGCGCGAGCAGTACTTC.

The rearrangement links TRBV6-5 to TRBJ1-6; D unclear. V shed 5 bases and J shed 0 bases, with 5 bases lying between them. Germline V gives CDR1 MNHEY, CDR2 SVGAGI. The CDR3 loop spans 14 amino acids. CDR3 nucleotide sequence: TGTGCCAGCAGTCCCATCTCCTATAATTCACCCCTCCACTTT. Protein: CASSPISYNSPLHF.

Details on this clone: One end of the junction is discordant with germline, which a read error may explain. The genes are TRBV2 and TRBJ1-4; possible D gene TRBD1, 6 bases. CDR3 length: 10 residues. CDR1 and CDR2 (germline): SNHLY, FYNNEI. Written as DNA, the CDR3 is TGTGCCAGCGGGTTGGACAGAGCGGTTTTT. Translated, it gives CASGLDRAVF.

The chain employs TRBV18 and TRBJ1-1; no reliable D call. The germline CDR1 and CDR2 sequences are KGHSH and LQKENI. There are 15 residues in the CDR3. V shed 0 bases and J shed 0 bases, with 8 bases lying between them. The CDR3 bases are TGTGCCAGCTCACCACCGGCGGCTATGAACACTGAAGCTTTCTTT. This encodes CASSPPAAMNTEAFF. The variable domain in full, completed from reference TRBV18 and TRBJ1-1, reads NAGVMQNPRHLVRRRGQEARLRCSPMKGHSHVYWYRQLPEEGLKFMVYLQKENIIDESGMPKERFSAEFPKEGPSILRIQQVVRGDSAAYFCASSPPAAMNTEAFFGQGTRLTVV.

This clone was seen only a few times. This chain uses TRBV5-1 with TRBJ2-2; 7 bases match TRBD2. This CDR3 spans 14 amino acids. CDR1 is SGHRS and CDR2 is YFSETQ in the germline V gene. Germline trimming cut 1 base from V and 6 bases from J; bases unmatched to any gene: 3. CDR3 sequence (DNA): TGCGCCAGCAGCTTGCAACGGGAGGCCGGGGAGCTGTTTTTT. Its translation is CASSLQREAGELFF.

V is TRBV3-1 (or the pseudogene TRBV3-2) and J is TRBJ2-4; the D gene is possibly TRBD2 (7 bases). Germline V CDR1 and CDR2: LGHDT, YNNKEL (reference sequence). Trimming cost V 0 bases and J 7 bases, with 16 bases left between them. The CDR3 runs 16 residues. The CDR3 protein is CASSQDLGGLGNIQYF. CDR3 DNA sequence: TGTGCCAGCAGCCAAGACCTCGGGGGGCTCGGGAACATTCAGTACTTC.

The chain couples TRBV5-8 to TRBJ2-2; D perhaps matches TRBD2 (5 bases). From germline, CDR1 is SGHTS and CDR2 YDEGEE. The CDR3 totals 13 residues. V was trimmed by 1 base and J by 9 bases, leaving 10 bases between them. DNA for the CDR3: TGTGCCAGCAGCTTGACGGGGAATAGGGAGCTGTTTTTT. Encoded protein: CASSLTGNRELFF.

This clone was picked up a small number of times. This sequence joins TRBV7-8 and TRBJ2-7, with 9 bases fitting TRBD1. CDR1 is SGHVS and CDR2 is FQNEAQ in the germline V gene. CDR3 size: 13 residues. The junction had 1 base not matched to a gene; V was cut back by 5 bases and J by 2 bases. Here the CDR3 DNA reads TGTGCCAGCAGCCGGGACAGGGCCTACGAGCAGTACTTC. Its translation is CASSRDRAYEQYF.

J is TRBJ2-5 and V is TRBV19; the D is unclear. Germline values: CDR1 LNHDA, CDR2 SQIVND (reference sequence). The CDR3 is 12 amino acids. The V end was cut by 10 bases, the J end by 4 bases, with 13 bases between. CDR3 in DNA: TGTGCCACCAGCCCTAACAGAGAGACCCAGTACTTC. Protein: CATSPNRETQYF.

To note about this clone: Different DNA sequences within this sample yield the same CDR3. The CDR3 loop reads CASSLVQTGELFF. As DNA, the CDR3 is TGTGCCAGCAGCTTAGTACAGACCGGGGAGCTGTTTTTT. The chain links TRBV7-9 to TRBJ2-2; no firm D call. This CDR3 spans 13 amino acids. Germline V gene sequence: CDR1 SEHNR, CDR2 FQNEAQ (reference sequence). V lost 1 base, J lost 5 bases, and 5 bases lay in between. Combining the CDR3 with reference TRBV7-9 and TRBJ2-2 gives the whole variable domain DTGVSQNPRHKITKRGQNVTFRCDPISEHNRLYWYRQTLGQGPEFLTYFQNEAQLEKSRLLSDRFSAERPKGSFSTLEIQRTEQGDSAMYLCASSLVQTGELFFGEGSRLTVL.

The chain recombines TRBV18 with TRBJ1-1; 7 bases agree with TRBD1. The CDR3 has 13 residues. V was pared by 2 bases and J by 8 bases, with 5 bases of the junction left unmatched. In germline, CDR1 is KGHSH, CDR2 LQKENI. CDR3 in DNA: TGTGCCAGCTCACCAGGGACAGTACGAGAAGCTTTCTTT. It codes for CASSPGTVREAFF.

V is TRBV12-3 or TRBV12-4 and J is TRBJ1-5, with a weak D call TRBD1 (5 bases). Trimming cost V 3 bases and J 5 bases, with 8 bases left between them. The length of the CDR3 is 13 residues. CDR3 amino acids: CASSLEGYQPQHF. DNA for the CDR3: TGTGCCAGCAGTTTGGAGGGGTATCAGCCCCAGCATTTT.

The rearrangement joins TRBV6-5 to TRBJ2-7; tentatively, D is TRBD1 (6 bases). This CDR3 contains 13 residues. The V gene's germline CDR1 is MNHEY and CDR2 SVGAGI. V dropped 6 bases and J dropped 3 bases, with 12 bases sitting between them. The CDR3 DNA is TGTGCCAGCAGCCGACTGGACAGCTACGAGCAGTACTTC. Translation: CASSRLDSYEQYF.

This chain links TRBV24-1 with TRBJ1-2, with a tentative D call TRBD1 (6 bases). This CDR3 contains 12 residues. V was pared by 9 bases and J by 9 bases, with 16 bases between. Per the germline V gene, CDR1 is KGHDR and CDR2 is SFDVKD. The CDR3 DNA sequence: TGTGCCACCGCTCCGGACAGTACCCGCTACACCTTC. Translation gives CATAPDSTRYTF.

This clone was detected only once. The V gene is TRBV27, the J gene TRBJ1-1; tentatively, D is TRBD1 (5 bases). The CDR3 spans 16 residues. CDR1 and CDR2 (germline): MNHEY, SMNVEV (reference sequence). V was pared by 2 bases and J by 1 base, with 14 bases between. The chain's CDR3 is CASSLIRGQANTEAFF. The CDR3 DNA sequence: TGTGCCAGCAGTTTAATAAGGGGCCAGGCGAACACTGAAGCTTTCTTT.

The chain joins TRBV7-2 to TRBJ2-1; TRBD1 is a possible D gene (6 bases). The germline V and J ends were trimmed by 5 bases and 12 bases, with 20 bases remaining between them. This CDR3 comprises 14 residues. Germline V gene lookup returns CDR1 SGHTA and CDR2 FQGNSA. CDR3: CASSPPRQAAGQFF. CDR3 sequence (DNA): TGTGCCAGCAGCCCGCCTCGACAGGCCGCGGGGCAGTTCTTC.

The rearrangement links TRBV5-1 to TRBJ1-1; 8 bases agree with TRBD1. CDR1 is SGHRS, CDR2 YFSETQ, per germline. The trim removed 4 bases at V and 0 bases at J, leaving 5 bases unmatched. The CDR3 consists of 15 residues. DNA of the CDR3: TGCGCCAGCAGCCCGACAGGGGCGGTGAACACTGAAGCTTTCTTT. Encoded protein: CASSPTGAVNTEAFF. The entire variable domain, with the rest obtained from reference TRBV5-1 and TRBJ1-1, is as follows: KAGVTQTPRYLIKTRGQQVTLSCSPISGHRSVSWYQQTPGQGLQFLFEYFSETQRNKGNFPGRFSGRQFSNSRSEMNVSTLELGDSALYLCASSPTGAVNTEAFFGQGTRLTVV.

The chain joins TRBV3-1 (or the pseudogene TRBV3-2) to TRBJ2-2; 7 bases match TRBD2. The CDR3 consists of 14 residues. Trimming took 6 bases from V and 6 from J; bases not matched to a gene: 7. Germline CDR1 LGHDT, CDR2 YNNKEL (reference sequence). CDR3 in amino acids: CASSRDYGAGELFF. For the CDR3, the DNA is TGTGCCAGCAGTCGGGACTATGGGGCCGGGGAGCTGTTTTTT.

V and J are TRBV10-2 and TRBJ1-4, with 9 bases identical to TRBD1. Germline CDR1 and CDR2: WSHSY and SAAADI. After removal of 5 bases from V and 6 bases from J, the junction contained 16 bases not matched to a gene. The CDR3 loop spans 18 amino acids. The CDR3 protein is CASSLTGTGLSGDEKLFF. The CDR3 coding sequence is TGCGCCAGCAGTCTTACCGGGACAGGGCTTTCGGGGGATGAAAAACTGTTTTTT.